The 18 T cell receptor beta chains presented below share a single source sample, sequenced in a study of blood T cells in healthy people across ages. Primed by a sample-barcoded 5' primer and a J-beta primer mix, a second PCR proceeded for about 6 to 12 cycles. MiXCR, applied by TCRdb to the 5' RACE reads, yields one record per CDR3 protein. The sample includes roughly 1.7 million distinct CDR3 sequences, almost 35% of them seen just once. The sample consisted of blood. These receptor sequences come from a woman in her thirties in good health.

This chain connects TRBV10-1 to TRBJ2-1; 9 nucleotides agree with TRBD2. The CDR3 has 15 amino acids. Per germline, CDR1 WNHNN and CDR2 SYGVQD (reference sequence). After removal of 6 bases from V and 7 bases from J, the junction contained 10 bases not matched to a gene. CDR3 coding DNA: TGCGCCAGCAGCGAGCGGGAGGTAGGGGGTAATGAGCAGTTCTTC. Translation gives CASSEREVGGNEQFF.

The table lists this clonotype with a count of one. The chain couples TRBV4-1 to TRBJ1-2, with D uncertain. The CDR3 is made up of 15 amino acids. V gave up 4 bases and J gave up 3 bases, with 15 bases separating them. Per the germline V gene, CDR1 is MGHRA and CDR2 is YSYEKL. DNA for the CDR3: TGCGCCAGCAGCCCGAAACCCGGGAGCGACTATGGCTACACCTTC. This translates into CASSPKPGSDYGYTF.

This clonotype was observed a handful of times. The chain links TRBV6-5 to TRBJ1-4; unclear D gene. Germline V gives CDR1 MNHEY, CDR2 SVGAGI. The CDR3 runs 13 residues. V lost 5 bases and J lost 11, with 15 bases in between. The CDR3 here is CASSAVGLWKLFF. The CDR3 region has the DNA TGTGCCAGCAGTGCCGTGGGCCTTTGGAAACTGTTTTTT.

The chain couples TRBV5-1 to TRBJ1-1, with TRBD1 as a possible D gene (5 bases). V was pared by 3 bases and J by 5 bases, with 14 bases between. Looked up from germline, CDR1 is SGHRS and CDR2 is YFSETQ. The CDR3 covers 14 residues. Written as DNA, the CDR3 is TGCGCCAGCAGCTGGGCAGGGAAGGGAACTGAAGCTTTCTTT. This translates into CASSWAGKGTEAFF.

V usage is TRBV5-4 and J usage is TRBJ2-7, with 12 bases lining up with TRBD2. The CDR3 loop spans 14 amino acids. Germline CDR1 SGHNT, CDR2 YYREEE (reference sequence). The ends lost 2 bases at V and 7 bases at J; junction bases unmatched: 4. Here the CDR3 reads CASSFLGTSGEQYF. CDR3 nucleotide sequence: TGTGCCAGCAGCTTCCTTGGGACTAGCGGGGAGCAGTACTTC.

The CDR3 sequence: CASSLVQGSDETQYF. The CDR3, as DNA: TGTGCCAGCAGCTTAGTACAGGGGAGTGACGAGACCCAGTACTTC. The V call is TRBV7-2, the J call TRBJ2-5, with 7 bases lining up with TRBD1. V was clipped by 1 base and J by 5 bases; unmatched bases: 7. CDR3 length equals 15 residues. CDR1 SGHTA and CDR2 FQGNSA come from the germline V gene.

The chain carries TRBV7-3 and TRBJ2-3; TRBD2 matches at 7 bases. The CDR3 has 16 amino acids. Germline values: CDR1 SGHTA, CDR2 FQGTGA. V was clipped by 5 bases and J by 4 bases; unmatched bases: 12. The CDR3 loop reads CASSPGGEGLSDTQYF. In DNA form, the CDR3 reads TGTGCCAGCAGCCCAGGAGGGGAGGGCCTCTCAGATACGCAGTATTTT.

This clonotype was found a few times. The genes are TRBV6-5 and TRBJ1-6, with D tentatively TRBD1 (5 bases). Germline lookup yields CDR1 MNHEY and CDR2 SVGAGI. This CDR3 has 12 residues. V was pared by 8 bases and J by 6 bases, with 8 bases between. The DNA for the CDR3 is TGTGCCAGCGGGACGGCTAATTCACCCCTCCACTTT. Its protein product is CASGTANSPLHF.

This clonotype was picked up one time. The chain links TRBV5-1 to TRBJ1-1, with TRBD1 as a possible D gene (5 bases). The germline V gene encodes CDR1 SGHRS and CDR2 YFSETQ. The CDR3 extends over 16 amino acids. Trimming took off 0 bases at V and 4 bases at J, with 16 bases between the two ends. The CDR3 sequence: CASSLGTDGRGTEAFF. The CDR3 bases are TGCGCCAGCAGCTTGGGAACGGATGGTAGGGGCACTGAAGCTTTCTTT.

The rearrangement links TRBV6-2 or TRBV6-3 to TRBJ2-5, with TRBD1 matching over 8 bases. The CDR3 spans 16 residues. In germline, CDR1 is MNHEY, CDR2 SVGEGT. V shed 7 bases and J 2 bases; nucleotides not matched to a gene: 12. In DNA, the CDR3 is TGTGCCAGCAACCTCACGGACCGGACAGGGCAAGAGACCCAGTACTTC. It encodes CASNLTDRTGQETQYF.

The gene calls are TRBV20-1 and TRBJ2-3; TRBD2 aligns across 11 bases. From germline, CDR1 is DFQATT and CDR2 SNEGSKA (reference sequence). J was trimmed by 5 bases and V by 0 bases; bases with no gene match: 10. The CDR3 has 17 residues. The CDR3 region is CSARDPSSGRVLDTQYF. The CDR3 coding sequence is TGCAGTGCTAGAGATCCCAGTAGCGGGAGGGTACTAGATACGCAGTATTTT.

This clonotype is labeled medium-sized. The rearrangement joins TRBV29-1 to TRBJ2-1; no clear D. The V end lost 2 bases, the J end lost 3 bases, and 8 bases lay between the germline ends. Germline CDR1 is SQVTM and CDR2 is ANQGSEA. The CDR3 is 13 residues long. The CDR3 coding sequence is TGCAGCGTTGAATCGGCTCTCTACAATGAGCAGTTCTTC. Translation: CSVESALYNEQFF.

The chain has TRBV5-1 and TRBJ2-6; D is unresolved. The CDR3 is 19 residues long. V lost 0 bases and J 3 bases, leaving 19 bases between the germline ends. Looked up from germline, CDR1 is SGHRS and CDR2 is YFSETQ. CDR3 amino acids: CASSLGVAVKSFGANVLTF. The CDR3 region has the DNA TGCGCCAGCAGCTTGGGTGTAGCCGTAAAAAGCTTTGGGGCCAACGTCCTGACTTTC.

V usage is TRBV3-1 and J usage is TRBJ2-7; D is undetermined. The better agreement between TRBJ2-5 and the DNA end casts doubt on the J call. Germline-derived CDR1 and CDR2 are LGHDT and YNNKEL (reference sequence). The CDR3 totals 15 residues. CDR3 residues: CASSQSWSIGETQYF. In DNA, the CDR3 is TGTGCCAGCAGCCAAAGTTGGTCGATAGGGGAGACCCAGTACTTC.

This clonotype was found many times. The chain links TRBV4-1 to TRBJ2-1; D remains ambiguous. This CDR3 is built from 15 residues. Trimming cost V 4 bases and J 7 bases, with 17 bases left between them. Germline V lookup: CDR1 MGHRA, CDR2 YSYEKL. The CDR3 bases are TGCGCCAGCAGCCCCGAAATTAACCGATGGAATGAGCAGTTCTTC. Translating gives CASSPEINRWNEQFF.

This chain uses TRBV12-3 or TRBV12-4 with TRBJ2-5, with 8 bases lining up with TRBD2. The J call may be incorrect, as the DNA end agrees better with TRBJ2-7. The CDR3 is made up of 15 amino acids. The CDR3 bases are TGTGCCAGCAGTTTAATCGGGGGGGTATCCTACGAGCAGTACTTC. It codes for CASSLIGGVSYEQYF.

This clonotype was observed a few times. The chain carries TRBV20-1 and TRBJ2-1; TRBD2 agrees at 9 bases. This CDR3 has 13 amino acids. Per germline, CDR1 DFQATT and CDR2 SNEGSKA (reference sequence). The V gene end was trimmed by 1 base and the J gene end by 12 bases; junction bases not matched to a gene: 7. The CDR3, as DNA: TGCAGTGCTAGAGGGCCGACTAGCGGCATGCAGTTCTTC. Protein: CSARGPTSGMQFF.

This clonotype showed up just a few times. This chain connects TRBV7-3 to TRBJ2-1; unclear D gene. The CDR3 runs to 14 residues. CDR1 and CDR2 (germline): SGHTA, FQGTGA. Trimming stripped 2 bases from V and 10 bases from J, with 15 bases between. CDR3 in DNA: TGTGCCAGCAGCTTAGAGGTCTCCACCTACGAGCAGTTCTTC. It translates to CASSLEVSTYEQFF. Full variable domain (rest looked up from reference TRBV7-3 and TRBJ2-1): GAGVSQTPSNKVTEKGKYVELRCDPISGHTALYWYRQSLGQGPEFLIYFQGTGAADDSGLPNDRFFAVRPEGSVSTLKIQRTERGDSAVYLCASSLEVSTYEQFFGPGTRLTVL.